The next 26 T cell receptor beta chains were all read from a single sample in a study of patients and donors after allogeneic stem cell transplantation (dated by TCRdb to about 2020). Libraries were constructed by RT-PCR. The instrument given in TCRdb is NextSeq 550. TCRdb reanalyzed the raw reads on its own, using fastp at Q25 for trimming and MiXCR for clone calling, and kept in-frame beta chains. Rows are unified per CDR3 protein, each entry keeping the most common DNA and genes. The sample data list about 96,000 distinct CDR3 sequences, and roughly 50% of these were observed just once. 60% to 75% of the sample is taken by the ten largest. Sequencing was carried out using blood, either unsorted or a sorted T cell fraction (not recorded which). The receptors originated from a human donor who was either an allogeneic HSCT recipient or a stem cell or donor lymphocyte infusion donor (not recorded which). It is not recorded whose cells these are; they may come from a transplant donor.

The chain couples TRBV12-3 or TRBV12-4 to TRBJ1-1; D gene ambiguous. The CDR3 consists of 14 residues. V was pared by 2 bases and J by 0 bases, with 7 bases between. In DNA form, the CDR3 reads TGTGCCAGCAGTTTATTGGACGTGAACACTGAAGCTTTCTTT. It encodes CASSLLDVNTEAFF.

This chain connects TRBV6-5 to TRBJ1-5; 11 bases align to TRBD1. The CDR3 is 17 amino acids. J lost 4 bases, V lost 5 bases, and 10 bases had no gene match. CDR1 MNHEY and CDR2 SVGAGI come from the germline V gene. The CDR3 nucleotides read TGTGCCAGCAGTATCTCGGGACAGGGGGGTGGAAATCAGCCCCAGCATTTT. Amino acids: CASSISGQGGGNQPQHF.

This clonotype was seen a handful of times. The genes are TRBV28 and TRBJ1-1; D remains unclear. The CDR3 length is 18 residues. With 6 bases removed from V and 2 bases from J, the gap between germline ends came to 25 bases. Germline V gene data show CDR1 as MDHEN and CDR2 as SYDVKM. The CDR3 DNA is TGTGCCAGCAGCCGCTTTGGAGTTCTCGGGCACAGAAACACTGAAGCTTTCTTT. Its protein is CASSRFGVLGHRNTEAFF.

CDR3 nucleotide sequence: TGTGCCAGCAGCCCCCCCTGGGCTCGGGCTGGAAACACCATATATTTT. The encoded protein is CASSPPWARAGNTIYF. The chain carries TRBV7-8 and TRBJ1-3; D gene unclear. Per germline, CDR1 SGHVS and CDR2 FQNEAQ. Trimming pared 5 bases from V and 2 bases from J, leaving 16 bases between. This CDR3 has 16 residues.

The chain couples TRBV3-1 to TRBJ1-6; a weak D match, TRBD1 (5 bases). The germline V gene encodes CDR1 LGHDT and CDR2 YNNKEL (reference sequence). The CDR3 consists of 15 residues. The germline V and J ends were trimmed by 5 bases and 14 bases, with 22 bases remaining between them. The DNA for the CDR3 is TGTGCCAGCAGCGATCCCAGACAGAGCCTGGGATCCCTCCACTTT. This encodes CASSDPRQSLGSLHF.

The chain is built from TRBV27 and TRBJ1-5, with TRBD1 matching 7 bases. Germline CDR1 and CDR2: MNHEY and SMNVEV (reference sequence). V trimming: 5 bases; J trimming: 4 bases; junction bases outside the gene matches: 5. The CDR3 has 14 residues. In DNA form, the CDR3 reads TGTGCCAGCAGTCCGACAGGGCGTAATCAGCCCCAGCATTTT. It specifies CASSPTGRNQPQHF.

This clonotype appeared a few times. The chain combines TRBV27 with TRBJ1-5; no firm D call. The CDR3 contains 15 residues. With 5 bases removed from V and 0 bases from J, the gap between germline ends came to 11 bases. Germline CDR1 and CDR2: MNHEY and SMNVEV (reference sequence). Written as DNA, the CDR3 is TGTGCCAGCAGTGGGAACGGGATTAGCAATCAGCCCCAGCATTTT. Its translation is CASSGNGISNQPQHF.

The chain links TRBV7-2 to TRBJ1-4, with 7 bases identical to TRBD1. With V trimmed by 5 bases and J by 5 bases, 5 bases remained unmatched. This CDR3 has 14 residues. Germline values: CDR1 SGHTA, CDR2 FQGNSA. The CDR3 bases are TGTGCCAGCAGCAAAGACAGGGTAAATGAAAAACTGTTTTTT. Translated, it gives CASSKDRVNEKLFF.

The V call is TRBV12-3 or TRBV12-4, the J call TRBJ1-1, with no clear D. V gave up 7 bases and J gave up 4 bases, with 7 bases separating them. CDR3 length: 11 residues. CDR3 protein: CASTQATEAFF. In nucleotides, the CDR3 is TGTGCCAGCACCCAGGCCACTGAAGCTTTCTTT.

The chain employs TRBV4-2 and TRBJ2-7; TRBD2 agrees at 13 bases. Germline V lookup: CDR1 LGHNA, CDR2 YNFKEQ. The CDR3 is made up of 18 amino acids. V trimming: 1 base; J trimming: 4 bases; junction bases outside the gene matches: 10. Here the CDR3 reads CASSQANPGTSGAYEQYF. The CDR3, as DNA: TGTGCCAGCAGCCAAGCCAACCCCGGGACTAGCGGGGCATACGAGCAGTACTTC.

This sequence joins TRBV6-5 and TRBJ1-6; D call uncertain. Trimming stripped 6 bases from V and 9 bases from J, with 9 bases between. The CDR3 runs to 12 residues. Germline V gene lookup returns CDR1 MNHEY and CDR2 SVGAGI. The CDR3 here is CASRLEGSPLHF. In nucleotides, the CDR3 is TGTGCCAGCAGGCTAGAGGGTTCACCCCTCCACTTT.

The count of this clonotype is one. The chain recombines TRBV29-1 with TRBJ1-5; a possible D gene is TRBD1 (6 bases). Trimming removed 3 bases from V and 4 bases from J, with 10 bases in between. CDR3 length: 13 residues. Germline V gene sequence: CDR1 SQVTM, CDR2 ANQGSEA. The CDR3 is CSVEDSNNQPQHF. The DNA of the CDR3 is TGCAGCGTTGAGGACAGCAATAATCAGCCCCAGCATTTT.

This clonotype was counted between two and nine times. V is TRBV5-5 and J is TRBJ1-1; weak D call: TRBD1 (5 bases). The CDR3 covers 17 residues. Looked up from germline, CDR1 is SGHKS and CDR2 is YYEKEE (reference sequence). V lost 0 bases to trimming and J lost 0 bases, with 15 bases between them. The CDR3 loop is CASSLDGRQNMNTEAFF. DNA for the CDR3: TGTGCCAGCAGCTTGGACGGGCGACAGAACATGAACACTGAAGCTTTCTTT.

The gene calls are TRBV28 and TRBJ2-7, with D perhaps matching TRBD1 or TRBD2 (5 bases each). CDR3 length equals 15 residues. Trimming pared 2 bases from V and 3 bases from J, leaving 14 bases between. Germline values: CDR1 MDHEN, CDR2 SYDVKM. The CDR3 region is CASSLASGPYYEQYF. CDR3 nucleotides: TGTGCCAGCAGTTTAGCTTCGGGACCATACTACGAGCAGTACTTC. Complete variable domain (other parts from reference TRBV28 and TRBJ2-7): DVKVTQSSRYLVKRTGEKVFLECVQDMDHENMFWYRQDPGLGLRLIYFSYDVKMKEKGDIPEGYSVSREKKERFSLILESASTNQTSMYLCASSLASGPYYEQYFGPGTRLTVT.

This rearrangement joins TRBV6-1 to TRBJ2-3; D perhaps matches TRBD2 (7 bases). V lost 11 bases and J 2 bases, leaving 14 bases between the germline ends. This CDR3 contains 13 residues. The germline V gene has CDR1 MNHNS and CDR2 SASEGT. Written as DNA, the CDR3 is TGTGCCGGGGGCCGGGAGGCCACAGATACGCAGTATTTT. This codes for CAGGREATDTQYF.

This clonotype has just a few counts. The CDR3 region is CASSSRTGEHGYTF. The DNA of the CDR3 is TGTGCCAGCAGCTCGCGGACAGGGGAACATGGCTACACCTTC. V is TRBV7-3 and J is TRBJ1-2; TRBD1 matches 9 bases. CDR3 length: 14 residues. Unmatched junction bases numbered 6, after V lost 4 bases and J lost 6 bases. Germline lookup yields CDR1 SGHTA and CDR2 FQGTGA. Using reference TRBV7-3 and TRBJ1-2 for the parts outside the CDR3, the full variable domain is GAGVSQTPSNKVTEKGKYVELRCDPISGHTALYWYRQSLGQGPEFLIYFQGTGAADDSGLPNDRFFAVRPEGSVSTLKIQRTERGDSAVYLCASSSRTGEHGYTFGSGTRLTVV.

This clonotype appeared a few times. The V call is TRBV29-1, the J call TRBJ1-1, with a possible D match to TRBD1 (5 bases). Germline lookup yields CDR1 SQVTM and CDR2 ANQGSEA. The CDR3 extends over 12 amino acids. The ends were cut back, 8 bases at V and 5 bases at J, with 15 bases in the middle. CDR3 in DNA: TGCAGCCAAGGGGCGGTTGGGACTGAAGCTTTCTTT. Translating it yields CSQGAVGTEAFF. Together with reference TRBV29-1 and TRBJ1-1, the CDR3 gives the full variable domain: SAVISQKPSRDICQRGTSLTIQCQVDSQVTMMFWYRQQPGQSLTLIATANQGSEATYESGFVIDKFPISRPNLTFSTLTVSNMSPEDSSIYLCSQGAVGTEAFFGQGTRLTVV.

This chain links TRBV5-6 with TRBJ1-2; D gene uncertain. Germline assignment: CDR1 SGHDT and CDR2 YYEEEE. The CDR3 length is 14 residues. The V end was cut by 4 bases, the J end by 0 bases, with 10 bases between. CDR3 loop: CASSTLLANYGYTF. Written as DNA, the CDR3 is TGTGCCAGCAGCACCTTACTAGCTAACTATGGCTACACCTTC.

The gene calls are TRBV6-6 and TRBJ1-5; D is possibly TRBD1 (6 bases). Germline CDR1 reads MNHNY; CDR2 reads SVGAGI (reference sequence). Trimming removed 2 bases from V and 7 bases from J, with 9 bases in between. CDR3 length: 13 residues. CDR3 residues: CASSYGGGQPQHF. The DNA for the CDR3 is TGTGCCAGCAGTTACGGAGGGGGGCAGCCCCAGCATTTT.

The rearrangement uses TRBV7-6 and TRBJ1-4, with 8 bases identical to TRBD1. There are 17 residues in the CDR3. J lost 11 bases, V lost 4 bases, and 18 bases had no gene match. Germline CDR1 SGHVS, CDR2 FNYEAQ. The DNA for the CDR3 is TGTGCCAGCAGCTCAGCCTCACCGGGACAGGCGTGGGCCAAACTGTTTTTT. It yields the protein CASSSASPGQAWAKLFF.

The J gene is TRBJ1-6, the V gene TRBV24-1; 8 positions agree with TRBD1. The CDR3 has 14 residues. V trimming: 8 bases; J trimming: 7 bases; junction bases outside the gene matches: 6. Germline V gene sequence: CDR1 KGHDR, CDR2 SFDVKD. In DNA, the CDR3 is TGTGCCACCATCTCCGGGACAGGCAATTCACCCCTCCACTTT. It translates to CATISGTGNSPLHF.

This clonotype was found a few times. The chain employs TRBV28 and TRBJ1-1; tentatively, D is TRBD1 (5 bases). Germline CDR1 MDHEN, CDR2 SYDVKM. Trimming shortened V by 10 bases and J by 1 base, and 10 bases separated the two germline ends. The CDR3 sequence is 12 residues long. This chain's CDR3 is CATSTANTEAFF. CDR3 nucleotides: TGTGCCACTTCGACAGCGAACACTGAAGCTTTCTTT. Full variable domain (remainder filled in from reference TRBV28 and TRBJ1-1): DVKVTQSSRYLVKRTGEKVFLECVQDMDHENMFWYRQDPGLGLRLIYFSYDVKMKEKGDIPEGYSVSREKKERFSLILESASTNQTSMYLCATSTANTEAFFGQGTRLTVV.

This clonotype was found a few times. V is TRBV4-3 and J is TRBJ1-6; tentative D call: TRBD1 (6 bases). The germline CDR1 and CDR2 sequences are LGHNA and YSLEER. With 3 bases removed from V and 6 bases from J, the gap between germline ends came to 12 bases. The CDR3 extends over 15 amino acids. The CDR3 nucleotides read TGCGCCAGCAGCCAGGGACACCTGATTAATTCACCCCTCCACTTT. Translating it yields CASSQGHLINSPLHF.

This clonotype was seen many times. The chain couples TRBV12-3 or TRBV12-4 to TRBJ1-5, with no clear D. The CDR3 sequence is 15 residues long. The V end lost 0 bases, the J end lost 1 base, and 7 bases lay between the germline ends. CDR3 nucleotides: TGTGCCAGCAGTTTAGCGGGGTTGAGCAATCAGCCCCAGCATTTT. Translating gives CASSLAGLSNQPQHF.

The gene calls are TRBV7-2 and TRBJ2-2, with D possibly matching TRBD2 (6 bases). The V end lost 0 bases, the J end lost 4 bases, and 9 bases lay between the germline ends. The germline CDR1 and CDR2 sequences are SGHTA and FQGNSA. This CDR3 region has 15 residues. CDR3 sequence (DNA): TGTGCCAGCAGCTTAGCGCAGGGAGGCACCGGGGAGCTGTTTTTT. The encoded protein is CASSLAQGGTGELFF.

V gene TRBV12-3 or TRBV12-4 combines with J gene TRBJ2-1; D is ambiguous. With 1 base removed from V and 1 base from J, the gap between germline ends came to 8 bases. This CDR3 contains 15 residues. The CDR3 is CASSLGPRSYNEQFF. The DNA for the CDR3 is TGTGCCAGCAGTTTAGGGCCACGATCCTACAATGAGCAGTTCTTC.